This TCR beta chain was recorded in a study of blood T cell repertoires in COVID-19. Only in-frame clones appear in the TCRdb table, and some are missing; sequencing was by immunoSEQ multiplex PCR. The table has roughly 110,000 clones, more than 80% seen once. Losses at the gene ends were 6 bases for V and 4 bases for J; bases not matched to a gene: 22. The germline V gene encodes CDR1 KGHDR and CDR2 SFDVKD. The CDR3 sequence is 20 residues long. Sequenced: peripheral blood. The rearrangement joins TRBV24-1 to TRBJ2-2; TRBD2 matches 7 bases. The sequence derives from a man aged 40-49 years with active or convalescent COVID-19. CDR3 sequence reads: CATSSKTGGRRGRGTGELFF. In DNA form, the CDR3 reads TGTGCCACCAGTTCGAAGACTGGCGGGAGAAGGGGTCGGGGCACCGGGGAGCTGTTTTTT.